A selection of T cell receptor beta chains follows, all from one sample in a study of chemoradiotherapy in HPV16-positive cancers. Produced via immunoSEQ multiplex PCR; TCRdb's table is partial and in-frame only. The sample has about 12,000 clones, around 62% seen once. Sampling was performed from a patient who underwent chemoradiotherapy. The receptors here all came from a human donor with HPV-associated anogenital cancer. Each CDR3 is given with its conserved first and last residue. D genes are given only for firm matches. The size field is filled for only some rows; it gives once, few, many or a size class.

J gene | V gene | CDR3 length | clone size | D gene | CDR3 DNA | CDR3 protein
TRBJ1-2 | TRBV25-1 | 16 | . | TRBD1 | TGTGCCAGCAGTGAGGACTCGGACAGGGGGCGTGATGGCTACACCTTC | CASSEDSDRGRDGYTF
TRBJ1-3 | TRBV5-4 | 15 | . | TRBD1 | TGTGCCAGCAGCTTGGCGCCGACAGGGGGGGACACCATATATTTT | CASSLAPTGGDTIYF
TRBJ2-1 | TRBV4-1 | 16 | . | TRBD2 | TGCGCCAGCAGCCAAGAAGCGGCTAGCGGGATCAATGAGCAGTTCTTC | CASSQEAASGINEQFF
TRBJ2-7 | TRBV19 | 15 | once | . | TGTGCCAGTAGTGACACAGGGACGGGAGTCTACGAGCAGTACTTC | CASSDTGTGVYEQYF
TRBJ1-5 | TRBV30 | 13 | . | . | TGTGCCTGGAGTGTCAATAGCAATCAGCCCCAGCATTTT | CAWSVNSNQPQHF
TRBJ2-1 | TRBV18 | 14 | . | . | TGTGCCAGCTCACAACTAGCGAGGACAGATGAGCAGTTCTTC | CASSQLARTDEQFF
TRBJ2-7 | TRBV5-1 | 17 | . | TRBD2 | TGCGCCAGCAGCTTGGGGGCTAGCGGAGAGGTGAGGAACGAGCAGTACTTC | CASSLGASGEVRNEQYF
TRBJ1-1 | TRBV2 | 14 | few | . | TGTGCCAGCAGTGAACAGGCGGGGTTGTCTGAAGCTTTCTTT | CASSEQAGLSEAFF
TRBJ1-5 | TRBV15 | 14 | . | . | TGTGCCACCAGCAGGGCCCTTAGCAATCAGCCCCAGCATTTT | CATSRALSNQPQHF
TRBJ1-1 | TRBV27 | 12 | . | . | TGTGCCAGCAGCCCCGGCGGCACTGAAGCTTTCTTT | CASSPGGTEAFF
TRBJ1-2 | TRBV6-5 | 15 | . | . | TGTGCCAGCAGTTACTCGATACGTGGGACCTATGGCTACACCTTC | CASSYSIRGTYGYTF
TRBJ2-5 | TRBV27 | 20 | . | TRBD2 | TGTGCCAGCAGTTCGACCGCCGGGACTAGCGGGAGTAGTGGGCAAGAGACCCAGTACTTC | CASSSTAGTSGSSGQETQYF
TRBJ2-4 | TRBV19 | 16 | . | TRBD1 | TGTGCCAGTAGTACAGGGACAGTCGCAGCCAAAAACATTCAGTACTTC | CASSTGTVAAKNIQYF
TRBJ1-5 | TRBV7-2 | 13 | few | . | TGTGCCAGCAGCTTACGCCCTAATGGGCCCCAGCATTTT | CASSLRPNGPQHF
TRBJ1-5 | TRBV19 | 17 | . | . | TGTGCCAGTAGTACCAGGCTACAGGGTGCGAGCAATCAGCCCCAGCATTTT | CASSTRLQGASNQPQHF
TRBJ1-3 | TRBV30 | 15 | . | TRBD1 | TGTGCCTGGAGCCGGGACAGTGGGAACGGAAACACCATATATTTT | CAWSRDSGNGNTIYF
TRBJ2-5 | TRBV28 | 19 | . | TRBD2 | TGTGCCAGCAGTGGGGCCTTTAGGACTAGCAGTCTTTCCATGGGGACCCAGTACTTC | CASSGAFRTSSLSMGTQYF
TRBJ2-1 | TRBV4-2 | 14 | . | . | TGTGCCAGCAGCCAAGCCCGGGAGTACAATGAGCAGTTCTTC | CASSQAREYNEQFF
TRBJ2-3 | TRBV9 | 15 | few | . | TGTGCCAGCAGCGAGCGACAGGAGGGCACAGATACGCAGTATTTT | CASSERQEGTDTQYF
TRBJ1-5 | TRBV19 | 15 | . | TRBD1 | TGTGCCAGTAGCCATGACAGGGCTCAGGGACAGCCCCAGCATTTT | CASSHDRAQGQPQHF
TRBJ2-5 | TRBV11-2 | 15 | . | TRBD2 | TGTGCCAGCAGCTCTAATCCGGGACTAGCAGAGACCCAGTACTTC | CASSSNPGLAETQYF
TRBJ2-5 | TRBV11-3 | 20 | . | TRBD2 | TGTGCCAGCAGCTTAGTATGGGCCGGGACTAGCGGGGAGCCCTTGGAGACCCAGTACTTC | CASSLVWAGTSGEPLETQYF